A single sample is the source of the 18 T cell receptor beta chains below, sequenced in a study of blood T cell repertoires in COVID-19. TCRdb keeps only in-frame clones here, not all; method: immunoSEQ multiplex PCR. The sample holds 150,000 to 200,000 clones, 80% to 90% seen once. Sequenced input: PBMCs or T cells enriched from blood (not recorded which). These TCRs come from a middle-aged woman with acute COVID-19.

V is TRBV7-2 and J is TRBJ2-5, with unresolved D. V was shortened by 1 base and J by 4 bases, with 10 bases between the two germline ends. CDR1 and CDR2 from the germline V gene are SGHTA and FQGNSA. This CDR3 has 14 residues. This chain's CDR3 is CASSLGPVPETQYF. CDR3 coding DNA: TGTGCCAGCAGCTTAGGTCCAGTCCCAGAGACCCAGTACTTC.

This chain links TRBV2 with TRBJ2-6; perhaps TRBD2 as D (5 bases). CDR3 length equals 18 residues. The V gene lost 4 bases and the J gene lost 0 bases, with 16 bases spanning the gap. CDR1 is SNHLY and CDR2 is FYNNEI in the germline V gene. The CDR3 sequence: CASSGEGSQYSGANVLTF. CDR3 in DNA: TGTGCCAGCAGTGGAGAAGGGAGTCAGTACTCTGGGGCCAACGTCCTGACTTTC.

The rearrangement uses TRBV28 and TRBJ1-4; 8 bases are shared with TRBD1. The CDR3 runs 21 residues. Looked up from germline, CDR1 is MDHEN and CDR2 is SYDVKM. The J segment lost 0 bases and the V segment lost 1 base, leaving 16 bases of the junction unmatched. CDR3 loop: CASSLYPTGVYGSATNEKLFF. Written as DNA, the CDR3 is TGTGCCAGCAGTTTATACCCGACAGGGGTCTACGGATCGGCAACTAATGAAAAACTGTTTTTT.

This chain links TRBV5-1 with TRBJ2-1; 7 nucleotides match TRBD2. Germline-derived CDR1 and CDR2 are SGHRS and YFSETQ. CDR3 length equals 13 residues. V lost 0 bases, J lost 8 bases, and 2 bases stayed unmatched. CDR3: CASSLGGGDEQFF. CDR3 DNA: TGCGCCAGCAGCTTGGGCGGGGGAGATGAGCAGTTCTTC. Combining the CDR3 with reference TRBV5-1 and TRBJ2-1 gives the whole variable domain KAGVTQTPRYLIKTRGQQVTLSCSPISGHRSVSWYQQTPGQGLQFLFEYFSETQRNKGNFPGRFSGRQFSNSRSEMNVSTLELGDSALYLCASSLGGGDEQFFGPGTRLTVL.

V gene TRBV29-1 combines with J gene TRBJ2-4; TRBD2 agrees at 10 bases. The V gene's germline CDR1 is SQVTM and CDR2 ANQGSEA. This CDR3 is 17 amino acids long. Germline trimming cut 4 bases from V and 4 bases from J; bases unmatched to any gene: 13. CDR3: CSVGSLAGAGGKNIQYF. The DNA of the CDR3 is TGCAGCGTTGGTAGCCTAGCGGGAGCCGGGGGGAAAAACATTCAGTACTTC.

This chain uses TRBV5-4 with TRBJ2-1; D is uncertain. CDR1 is SGHNT, CDR2 YYREEE, per germline (reference sequence). The CDR3 loop spans 15 amino acids. Between the trimmed V and J ends, which lost 0 bases and 0 bases, there was a span of 7 bases. CDR3 bases: TGTGCCAGCAGCTTGGAGCCTCCCTCCTACAATGAGCAGTTCTTC. Protein product: CASSLEPPSYNEQFF.

The V call is TRBV7-3, the J call TRBJ2-7, with 7 nucleotides matching TRBD2. The V segment lost 0 bases and the J segment 4 bases; nucleotides outside the gene matches: 0. The germline V gene encodes CDR1 SGHTA and CDR2 FQGTGA. This CDR3 is 13 amino acids long. In DNA form, the CDR3 reads TGTGCCAGCAGCTTAACAGCGGGGTACGAGCAGTACTTC. This translates into CASSLTAGYEQYF.

The chain has TRBV5-1 and TRBJ2-1; TRBD2 matches at 7 bases. The V segment lost 0 bases and the J segment 10 bases; nucleotides outside the gene matches: 1. CDR1 and CDR2 from the germline V gene are SGHRS and YFSETQ. This CDR3 is 12 amino acids long. In DNA form, the CDR3 reads TGCGCCAGCAGCTTGGCCGGGGGGGAGCAGTTCTTC. The encoded protein is CASSLAGGEQFF.

The chain combines TRBV18 with TRBJ2-3; 9 bases line up with TRBD1. V dropped 4 bases and J dropped 3; count of bases not matched to a gene: 5. The germline V gene encodes CDR1 KGHSH and CDR2 LQKENI. The CDR3 spans 15 residues. The CDR3, as DNA: TGTGCCAGCTCACACAGGACAGGGGCGACAGATACGCAGTATTTT. It codes for CASSHRTGATDTQYF.

V usage is TRBV19 and J usage is TRBJ2-1, with 15 bases that match TRBD2. V gave up 5 bases and J gave up 12 bases; unmatched junction bases: 14. Germline V CDR1 and CDR2: LNHDA, SQIVND (reference sequence). The CDR3 length is 17 residues. CDR3 amino acids: CASSLPRTSGRVFGQFF. CDR3 DNA: TGTGCCAGTAGTCTCCCCAGGACTAGCGGGAGGGTCTTCGGGCAGTTCTTC.

This clone was recorded only once. J is TRBJ2-1 and V is TRBV4-2; 8 bases fit TRBD2. The CDR3 spans 15 residues. The V gene end was trimmed by 4 bases and the J gene end by 2 bases; junction bases not matched to a gene: 4. The germline V gene encodes CDR1 LGHNA and CDR2 YNFKEQ. CDR3 amino acids: CASSLGREAYNEQFF. CDR3 nucleotide sequence: TGTGCCAGCAGCCTTGGGCGGGAGGCCTACAATGAGCAGTTCTTC.

The chain uses TRBV29-1 and TRBJ2-3, with D unresolved. CDR1 and CDR2 (germline): SQVTM, ANQGSEA. The CDR3 is 11 residues long. With 7 bases removed from V and 1 base from J, the gap between germline ends came to 6 bases. The CDR3 sequence: CSATRTDTQYF. The CDR3 nucleotides are TGCAGCGCCACACGCACAGATACGCAGTATTTT.

The chain has TRBV7-9 and TRBJ1-1, with 9 bases matching TRBD1. Germline V gene sequence: CDR1 SEHNR, CDR2 FQNEAQ (reference sequence). Trimming took 7 bases from V and 5 from J; bases not matched to a gene: 20. CDR3 length: 18 amino acids. Here the CDR3 DNA reads TGTGCCAGCATCGAACAGGGGGCGCGCGGAATACGTTTGACTGAAGCTTTCTTT. It encodes CASIEQGARGIRLTEAFF. The complete variable domain, with remaining parts taken from reference TRBV7-9 and TRBJ1-1, reads DTGVSQNPRHKITKRGQNVTFRCDPISEHNRLYWYRQTLGQGPEFLTYFQNEAQLEKSRLLSDRFSAERPKGSFSTLEIQRTEQGDSAMYLCASIEQGARGIRLTEAFFGQGTRLTVV.

The chain couples TRBV24-1 to TRBJ1-5; D is uncertain. The CDR3 is made up of 16 amino acids. Germline V gives CDR1 KGHDR, CDR2 SFDVKD. V was pared by 2 bases and J by 3 bases, with 13 bases between. CDR3 region: CATSDSTALPNQPQHF. The CDR3, as DNA: TGTGCCACCAGTGATTCCACAGCCCTTCCCAATCAGCCCCAGCATTTT.

This chain uses TRBV5-1 with TRBJ2-1; 9 bases fit TRBD2. Germline trimming cut 4 bases from V and 6 bases from J; bases unmatched to any gene: 5. Germline CDR1 reads SGHRS; CDR2 reads YFSETQ. The CDR3 runs to 14 residues. The CDR3 DNA is TGCGCCAGCAGCCTAATAGCGGGGGTCAATGAGCAGTTCTTC. Translation gives CASSLIAGVNEQFF.

This chain uses TRBV11-3 with TRBJ2-2; 7 bases line up with TRBD1. This CDR3 spans 15 amino acids. After removal of 1 base from V and 1 base from J, the junction contained 0 bases not matched to a gene. Germline CDR1 is SGHNT and CDR2 is YENEEA. CDR3 nucleotides: TGTGCCAGCAGCTTAGGGACAGGGAACACCGGGGAGCTGTTTTTT. Its protein is CASSLGTGNTGELFF.

This chain connects TRBV19 to TRBJ2-4, with 7 bases matching TRBD1. The CDR3 is 13 amino acids. Germline assignment: CDR1 LNHDA and CDR2 SQIVND (reference sequence). The V and J ends lost 6 bases and 9 bases, in that order; junction bases with no gene match: 8. CDR3 sequence (DNA): TGTGCCAGTAGAACGGGACAGCCAGGCATTCAGTACTTC. This translates into CASRTGQPGIQYF.

This chain uses TRBV20-1 with TRBJ1-2; a weak D match, TRBD1 (5 bases). V lost 3 bases to trimming and J lost 3 bases, with 17 bases between them. This CDR3 has 15 residues. Germline V gene sequence: CDR1 DFQATT, CDR2 SNEGSKA (reference sequence). This CDR3 reads CSASSAGRNHYGYTF. The CDR3, as DNA: TGCAGTGCTAGTAGTGCAGGGAGGAATCACTATGGCTACACCTTC.